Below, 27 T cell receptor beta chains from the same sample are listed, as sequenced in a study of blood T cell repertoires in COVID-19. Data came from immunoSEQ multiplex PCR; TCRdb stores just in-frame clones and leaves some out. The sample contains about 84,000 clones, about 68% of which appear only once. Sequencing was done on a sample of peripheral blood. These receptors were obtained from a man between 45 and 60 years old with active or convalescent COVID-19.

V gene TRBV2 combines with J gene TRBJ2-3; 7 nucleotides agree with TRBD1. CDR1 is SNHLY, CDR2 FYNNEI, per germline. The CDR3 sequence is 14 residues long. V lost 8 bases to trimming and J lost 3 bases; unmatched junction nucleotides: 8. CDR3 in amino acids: CASRDSTNTDTQYF. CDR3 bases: TGTGCCAGCCGGGACAGTACCAATACAGATACGCAGTATTTT.

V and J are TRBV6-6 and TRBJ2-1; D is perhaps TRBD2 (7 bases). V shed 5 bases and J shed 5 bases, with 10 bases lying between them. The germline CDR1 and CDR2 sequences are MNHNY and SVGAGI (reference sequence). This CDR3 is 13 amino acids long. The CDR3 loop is CASSRGANNEQFF. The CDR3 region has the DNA TGTGCCAGCAGTCGGGGGGCCAACAATGAGCAGTTCTTC.

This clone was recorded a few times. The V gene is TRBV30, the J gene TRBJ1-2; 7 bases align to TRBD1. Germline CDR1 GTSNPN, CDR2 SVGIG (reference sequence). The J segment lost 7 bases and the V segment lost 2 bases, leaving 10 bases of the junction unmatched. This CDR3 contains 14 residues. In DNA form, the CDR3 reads TGTGCCTGGAGTAAACTTCTGACAGGGAGTGGCTACACCTTC. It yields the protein CAWSKLLTGSGYTF.

CDR3 sequence (DNA): TGTGCCACCAGTGCCGGAGACAGCCGAGCCGGAAACACCATATATTTT. Translating it yields CATSAGDSRAGNTIYF. This chain connects TRBV24-1 to TRBJ1-3; TRBD1 is a possible D gene (5 bases). V lost 5 bases and J lost 4, with 17 bases in between. This CDR3 has 16 residues. Germline-derived CDR1 and CDR2 are KGHDR and SFDVKD.

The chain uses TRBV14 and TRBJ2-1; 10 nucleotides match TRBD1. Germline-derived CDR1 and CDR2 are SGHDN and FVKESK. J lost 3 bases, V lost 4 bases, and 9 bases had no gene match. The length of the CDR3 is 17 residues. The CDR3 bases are TGTGCCAGCAGCCGACAAACCGGGACAGGGGACTACAATGAGCAGTTCTTC. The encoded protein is CASSRQTGTGDYNEQFF.

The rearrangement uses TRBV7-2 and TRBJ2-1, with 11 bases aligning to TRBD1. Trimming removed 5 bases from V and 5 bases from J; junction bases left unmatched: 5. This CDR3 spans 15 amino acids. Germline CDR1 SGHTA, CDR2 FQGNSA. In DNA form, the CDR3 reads TGTGCCAGCAGCCCCGGGACAGGGGGGGACAATGAGCAGTTCTTC. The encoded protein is CASSPGTGGDNEQFF. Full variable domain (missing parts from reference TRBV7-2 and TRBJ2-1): GAGVSQSPSNKVTEKGKDVELRCDPISGHTALYWYRQSLGQGLEFLIYFQGNSAPDKSGLPSDRFSAERTGGSVSTLTIQRTQQEDSAVYLCASSPGTGGDNEQFFGPGTRLTVL.

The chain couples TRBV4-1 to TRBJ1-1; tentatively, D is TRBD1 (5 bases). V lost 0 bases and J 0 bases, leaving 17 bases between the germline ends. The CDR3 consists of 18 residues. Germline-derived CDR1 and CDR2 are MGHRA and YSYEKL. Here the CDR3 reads CASSQDMPGTGVNTEAFF. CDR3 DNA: TGCGCCAGCAGCCAAGATATGCCGGGGACGGGAGTGAACACTGAAGCTTTCTTT.

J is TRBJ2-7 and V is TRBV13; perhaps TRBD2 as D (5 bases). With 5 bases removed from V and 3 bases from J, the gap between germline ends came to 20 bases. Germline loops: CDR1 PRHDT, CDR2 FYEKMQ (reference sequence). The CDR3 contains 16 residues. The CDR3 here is CASSAAPSGGLYEQYF. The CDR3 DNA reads TGTGCCAGCAGCGCAGCCCCCAGCGGAGGTCTCTACGAGCAGTACTTC.

CDR3 sequence: CASSLSALGGAFF. DNA of the CDR3: TGTGCCAGCAGCCTTAGCGCCCTAGGGGGAGCTTTCTTT. This rearrangement joins TRBV27 to TRBJ1-1; possibly TRBD1 for D (6 bases). Germline assignment: CDR1 MNHEY and CDR2 SMNVEV (reference sequence). This CDR3 contains 13 residues. V was cut by 6 bases and J by 10 bases, with 18 bases left in between.

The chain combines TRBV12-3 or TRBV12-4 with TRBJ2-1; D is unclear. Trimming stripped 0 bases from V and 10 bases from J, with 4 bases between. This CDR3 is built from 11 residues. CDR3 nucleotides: TGTGCCAGCAGTTTAGCGCTAGAGCAGTTCTTC. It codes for CASSLALEQFF.

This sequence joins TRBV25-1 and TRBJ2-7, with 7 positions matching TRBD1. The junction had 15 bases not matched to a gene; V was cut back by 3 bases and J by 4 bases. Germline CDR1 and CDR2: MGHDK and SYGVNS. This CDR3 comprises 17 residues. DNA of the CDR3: TGTGCCAGCAGTGACCGGACAGGCCCCCCCCTGTTTTACGAGCAGTACTTC. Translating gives CASSDRTGPPLFYEQYF.

In DNA form, the CDR3 reads TGTGCCAGCAGTGTAGGGTCCCAGGGCCCCTTAAACACTGAAGCTTTCTTT. It encodes CASSVGSQGPLNTEAFF. The chain couples TRBV6-4 to TRBJ1-1; D perhaps matches TRBD1 (5 bases). This CDR3 has 17 residues. Germline V gene data show CDR1 as MRHNA and CDR2 as SNTAGT. V was clipped by 4 bases and J by 2 bases, with 20 bases between them.

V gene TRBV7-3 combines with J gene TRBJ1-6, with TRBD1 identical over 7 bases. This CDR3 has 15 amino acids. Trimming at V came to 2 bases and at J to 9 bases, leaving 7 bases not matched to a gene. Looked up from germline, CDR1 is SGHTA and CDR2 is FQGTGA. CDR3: CASSLGAGQPSPLHF. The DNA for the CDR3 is TGTGCCAGCAGCTTAGGGGCGGGACAGCCTTCACCCCTCCACTTT.

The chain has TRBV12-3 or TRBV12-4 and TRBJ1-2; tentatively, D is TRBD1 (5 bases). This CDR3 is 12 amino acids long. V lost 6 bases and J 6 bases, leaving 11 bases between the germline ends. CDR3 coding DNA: TGTGCCAGCAGGTACAGGTCCCATGGCTACACCTTC. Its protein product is CASRYRSHGYTF.

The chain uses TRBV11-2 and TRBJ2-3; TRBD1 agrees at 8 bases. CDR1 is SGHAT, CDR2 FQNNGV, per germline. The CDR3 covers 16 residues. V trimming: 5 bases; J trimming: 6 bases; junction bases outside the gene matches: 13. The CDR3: CASSVRRTGRGDTQYF. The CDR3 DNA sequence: TGTGCCAGCAGCGTTAGGCGGACAGGGCGCGGGGATACGCAGTATTTT.

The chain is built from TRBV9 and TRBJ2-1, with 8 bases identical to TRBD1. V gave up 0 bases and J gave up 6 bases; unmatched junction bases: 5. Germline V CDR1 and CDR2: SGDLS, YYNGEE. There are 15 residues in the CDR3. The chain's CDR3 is CASSVVGTGVNEQFF. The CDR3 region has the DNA TGTGCCAGCAGCGTAGTTGGGACAGGCGTCAATGAGCAGTTCTTC.

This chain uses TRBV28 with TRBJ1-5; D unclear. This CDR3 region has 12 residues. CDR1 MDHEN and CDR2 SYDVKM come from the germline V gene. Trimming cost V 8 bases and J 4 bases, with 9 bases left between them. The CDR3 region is CASALQNQPQHF. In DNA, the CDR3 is TGTGCCAGCGCCCTACAGAATCAGCCCCAGCATTTT.

The CDR3 bases are TGTGCCTGGAGTGTACTTAGGGGTGGCTACACCTTC. Protein: CAWSVLRGGYTF. The gene calls are TRBV30 and TRBJ1-2; perhaps TRBD1 as D (5 bases). The CDR3 extends over 12 amino acids. In germline, CDR1 is GTSNPN, CDR2 SVGIG (reference sequence). V was shortened by 0 bases and J by 7 bases, with 9 bases between the two germline ends.

Written as DNA, the CDR3 is TGTGCCAGCAGTTATGGTGCCAGCTGGGGCCCTGAAGCTTTCTTT. Protein product: CASSYGASWGPEAFF. This chain uses TRBV6-5 with TRBJ1-1, with D maybe TRBD1 (5 bases). Trimming pared 3 bases from V and 6 bases from J, leaving 17 bases between. The CDR3 runs to 15 residues. Germline values: CDR1 MNHEY, CDR2 SVGAGI.

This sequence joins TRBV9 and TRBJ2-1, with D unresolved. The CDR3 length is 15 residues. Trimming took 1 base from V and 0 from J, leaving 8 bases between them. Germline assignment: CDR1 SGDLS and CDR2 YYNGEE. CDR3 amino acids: CASSVSPSSYNEQFF. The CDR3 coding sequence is TGTGCCAGCAGCGTATCCCCGAGCTCCTACAATGAGCAGTTCTTC.

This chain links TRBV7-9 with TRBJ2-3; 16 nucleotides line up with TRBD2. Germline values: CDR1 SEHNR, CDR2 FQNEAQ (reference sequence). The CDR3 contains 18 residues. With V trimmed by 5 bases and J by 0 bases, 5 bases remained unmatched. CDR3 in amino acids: CASSLGLAGGTSTDTQYF. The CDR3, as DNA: TGTGCCAGCAGCCTGGGACTAGCGGGGGGGACTAGCACAGATACGCAGTATTTT.

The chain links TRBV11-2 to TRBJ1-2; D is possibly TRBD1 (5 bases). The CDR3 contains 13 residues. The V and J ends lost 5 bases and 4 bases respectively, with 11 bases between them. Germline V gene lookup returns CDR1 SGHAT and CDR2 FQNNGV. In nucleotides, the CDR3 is TGTGCCAGCAGCCGGGAGGGGACCTATGGCTACACCTTC. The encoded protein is CASSREGTYGYTF.

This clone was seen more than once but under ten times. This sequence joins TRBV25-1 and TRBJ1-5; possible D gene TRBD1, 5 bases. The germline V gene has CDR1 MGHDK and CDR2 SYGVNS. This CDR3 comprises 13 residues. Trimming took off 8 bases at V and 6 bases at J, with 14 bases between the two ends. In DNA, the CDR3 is TGTGCCAGCCGCACAGGAGTTGTTCAGCCCCAGCATTTT. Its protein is CASRTGVVQPQHF. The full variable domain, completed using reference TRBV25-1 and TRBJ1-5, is EADIYQTPRYLVIGTGKKITLECSQTMGHDKMYWYQQDPGMELHLIHYSYGVNSTEKGDLSSESTVSRIRTEHFPLTLESARPSHTSQYLCASRTGVVQPQHFGDGTRLSIL.

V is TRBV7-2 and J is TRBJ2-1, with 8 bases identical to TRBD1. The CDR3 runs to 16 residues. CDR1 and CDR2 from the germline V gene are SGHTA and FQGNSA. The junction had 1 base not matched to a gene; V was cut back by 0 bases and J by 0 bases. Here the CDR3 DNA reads TGTGCCAGCAGCTTAGCCGGGACAGGCTCCTACAATGAGCAGTTCTTC. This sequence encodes CASSLAGTGSYNEQFF.

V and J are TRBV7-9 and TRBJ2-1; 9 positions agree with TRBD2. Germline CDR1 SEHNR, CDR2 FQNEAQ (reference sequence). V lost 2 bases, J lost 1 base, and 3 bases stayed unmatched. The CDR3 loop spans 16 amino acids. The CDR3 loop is CASSLYSGGSYNEQFF. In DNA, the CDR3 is TGTGCCAGCAGCTTATACAGCGGGGGGTCCTACAATGAGCAGTTCTTC. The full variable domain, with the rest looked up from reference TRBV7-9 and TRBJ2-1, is DTGVSQNPRHKITKRGQNVTFRCDPISEHNRLYWYRQTLGQGPEFLTYFQNEAQLEKSRLLSDRFSAERPKGSFSTLEIQRTEQGDSAMYLCASSLYSGGSYNEQFFGPGTRLTVL.

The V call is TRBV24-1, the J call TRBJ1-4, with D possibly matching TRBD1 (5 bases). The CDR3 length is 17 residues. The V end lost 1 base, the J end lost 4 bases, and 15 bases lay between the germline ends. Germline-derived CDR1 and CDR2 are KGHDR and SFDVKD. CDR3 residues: CATSDLTRAGFNEKLFF. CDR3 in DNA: TGTGCCACCAGTGATTTAACTCGGGCAGGGTTTAATGAAAAACTGTTTTTT.

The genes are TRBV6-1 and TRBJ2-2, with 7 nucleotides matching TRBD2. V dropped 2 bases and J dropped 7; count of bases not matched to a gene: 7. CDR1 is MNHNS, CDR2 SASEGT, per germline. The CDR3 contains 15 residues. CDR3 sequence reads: CASSEWGRDGGELFF. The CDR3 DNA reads TGTGCCAGCAGTGAATGGGGGAGGGATGGCGGGGAGCTGTTTTTT.